The 26 T cell receptor beta chains below come from one sample, sequenced in a study of vaccination effects on CD4 cells after COVID-19. Antigen-specific CD4+ T cell clonotypes were called by their expansion after viral peptide-pool culture in ViraFEST. Cultured cells yielded isolated CD4+ T cells after roughly 11 days. The healthy vaccine recipients, who had no prior SARS-CoV-2 infection, showed negative nucleocapsid antibodies. Sequenced by immunoSEQ multiplex PCR; TCRdb stores in-frame clones only, minus some. This table holds under 70,000 clones, around 75% found once. Their cognate antigens are unknown. The sample consisted of CD4+ T cells from PBMCs cultured with HCoV-OC43 spike peptides, taken before COVID-19 vaccination. Noted subset: HCoV-OC43 spike overlapping peptide pool stimulation. The receptor set was obtained from a human donor who received a COVID-19 vaccine.

The gene calls are TRBV13 and TRBJ1-1; 7 nucleotides align to TRBD1. The germline V gene has CDR1 PRHDT and CDR2 FYEKMQ (reference sequence). Trimming at V came to 5 bases and at J to 4 bases, leaving 4 bases not matched to a gene. The CDR3 is 13 amino acids. CDR3 in amino acids: CASSLRTGTEAFF. The CDR3 bases are TGTGCCAGCAGCCTTCGGACAGGCACTGAAGCTTTCTTT. Looking up the rest from reference TRBV13 and TRBJ1-1 gives the full variable domain: AAGVIQSPRHLIKEKRETATLKCYPIPRHDTVYWYQQGPGQDPQFLISFYEKMQSDKGSIPDRFSAQQFSDYHSELNMSSLELGDSALYFCASSLRTGTEAFFGQGTRLTVV.

V gene TRBV19 combines with J gene TRBJ2-7; D is uncertain. This CDR3 has 11 residues. V dropped 5 bases and J dropped 3 bases, with 5 bases sitting between them. CDR1 and CDR2 from the germline V gene are LNHDA and SQIVND (reference sequence). The CDR3 nucleotides are TGTGCCAGTAGTCCCAACTACGAGCAGTACGTC. It translates to CASSPNYEQYV.

There are a few counts of this clone. The V and J genes are TRBV7-2 and TRBJ1-4; D might be TRBD1 (6 bases). Trimming took off 2 bases at V and 8 bases at J, with 12 bases between the two ends. This CDR3 has 14 amino acids. Germline CDR1 and CDR2: SGHTA and FQGNSA. CDR3 sequence reads: CASSLTGGKEKLFF. CDR3 nucleotide sequence: TGTGCCAGCAGCTTAACGGGGGGCAAGGAAAAACTGTTTTTT.

The genes are TRBV5-6 and TRBJ2-7; 8 bases align to TRBD2. This CDR3 comprises 13 residues. Germline trimming cut 2 bases from V and 7 bases from J; bases unmatched to any gene: 5. Germline V gene sequence: CDR1 SGHDT, CDR2 YYEEEE. The CDR3 is CASSLLAVYEQYV. The CDR3 bases are TGTGCCAGCAGCTTACTAGCGGTATATGAGCAGTACGTC.

The chain joins TRBV6-4 to TRBJ2-4; weak D call: TRBD1 (6 bases). V lost 6 bases and J lost 2, with 17 bases in between. The CDR3 covers 16 residues. Germline CDR1 reads MRHNA; CDR2 reads SNTAGT. The CDR3 region is CASSPQGLGTKNIQYF. DNA for the CDR3: TGTGCCAGCAGCCCACAGGGTCTGGGTACCAAAAACATTCAGTACTTC.

The chain uses TRBV5-1 and TRBJ2-2; 9 bases match TRBD1. This CDR3 region has 16 residues. Germline CDR1 and CDR2: SGHRS and YFSETQ. Trimming at V came to 7 bases and at J to 5 bases, leaving 12 bases not matched to a gene. The CDR3, as DNA: TGCGCCAGCCGGGGACAGGGAAAGGGTGAGACCGGGGAGCTGTTTTTT. Amino acids: CASRGQGKGETGELFF. The entire variable domain, with the rest obtained from reference TRBV5-1 and TRBJ2-2, is as follows: KAGVTQTPRYLIKTRGQQVTLSCSPISGHRSVSWYQQTPGQGLQFLFEYFSETQRNKGNFPGRFSGRQFSNSRSEMNVSTLELGDSALYLCASRGQGKGETGELFFGEGSRLTVL.

The gene calls are TRBV5-8 and TRBJ2-4; D may be TRBD2 (5 bases). CDR3 length: 14 amino acids. The V and J ends lost 7 bases and 0 bases respectively, with 11 bases between them. Germline CDR1 and CDR2: SGHTS and YDEGEE. The DNA of the CDR3 is TGTGCCAGCGAGGAGGCTCTAGCCAAAAACATTCAGTACTTC. Protein product: CASEEALAKNIQYF.

The genes are TRBV7-2 and TRBJ2-3, with 8 positions matching TRBD2. This CDR3 is 16 amino acids long. Germline CDR1 reads SGHTA; CDR2 reads FQGNSA. V lost 2 bases to trimming and J lost 6 bases; unmatched junction nucleotides: 10. The CDR3 nucleotides read TGTGCCAGCAGCTTAACCGGCGGGGGGATGGTGGATACGCAGTATTTT. Amino acids: CASSLTGGGMVDTQYF.

The chain uses TRBV7-8 and TRBJ2-1, with 11 bases lining up with TRBD2. CDR1 and CDR2 (germline): SGHVS, FQNEAQ. The CDR3 has 18 amino acids. Trimming removed 1 base from V and 6 bases from J; junction bases left unmatched: 11. The chain's CDR3 is CASSLGITTSGAFNEQFF. Here the CDR3 DNA reads TGTGCCAGCAGCTTAGGCATCACGACTAGCGGGGCTTTCAATGAGCAGTTCTTC.

The V call is TRBV27, the J call TRBJ2-3, with TRBD2 as a possible D gene (7 bases). The germline CDR1 and CDR2 sequences are MNHEY and SMNVEV (reference sequence). This CDR3 is 15 amino acids long. Trimming took off 1 base at V and 4 bases at J, with 12 bases between the two ends. Written as DNA, the CDR3 is TGTGCCAGCAGTTTATATGGGGGGGGGCCAGATACGCAGTATTTT. Translation gives CASSLYGGGPDTQYF.

This clone was seen a handful of times. V gene TRBV7-8 combines with J gene TRBJ2-7, with D maybe TRBD2 (5 bases). The ends were cut back, 1 base at V and 4 bases at J, with 11 bases in the middle. Looked up from germline, CDR1 is SGHVS and CDR2 is FQNEAQ. CDR3 length: 14 amino acids. This chain's CDR3 is CASSLGLRGYEQYV. DNA of the CDR3: TGTGCCAGCAGCTTAGGTTTGCGCGGGTACGAGCAGTACGTC.

This chain joins TRBV4-1 and TRBJ1-1; D may be TRBD1 (5 bases). The germline V gene encodes CDR1 MGHRA and CDR2 YSYEKL. Trimming cost V 1 base and J 6 bases, with 9 bases left between them. The CDR3 loop spans 13 amino acids. In DNA, the CDR3 is TGCGCCAGCAGCCAAGTCAGGGCGCCTGAAGCTTTCTTT. Translated, it gives CASSQVRAPEAFF.

This chain joins TRBV7-6 and TRBJ1-1; 10 nucleotides align to TRBD1. Germline CDR1 SGHVS, CDR2 FNYEAQ. This CDR3 region has 15 residues. Trimming took 5 bases from V and 2 from J; bases not matched to a gene: 5. In nucleotides, the CDR3 is TGTGCCAGCAGCACCCGGGACAGGGGAAACACTGAAGCTTTCTTT. The encoded protein is CASSTRDRGNTEAFF.

The chain uses TRBV28 and TRBJ1-2, with 7 bases aligning to TRBD1. This CDR3 is built from 13 residues. From germline, CDR1 is MDHEN and CDR2 SYDVKM. J was trimmed by 7 bases and V by 6 bases; bases with no gene match: 8. The CDR3 is CASRRDRATGYTF. DNA for the CDR3: TGTGCCAGCAGACGCGACAGGGCTACTGGCTACACCTTC.

This clone has a single count. The J gene is TRBJ1-5, the V gene TRBV2; 7 nucleotides align to TRBD1. V shed 2 bases and J 7 bases; nucleotides not matched to a gene: 5. Germline V gene data show CDR1 as SNHLY and CDR2 as FYNNEI. The CDR3 extends over 14 amino acids. Written as DNA, the CDR3 is TGTGCCAGCAGTGAAAGACAGGGCTACCAGCCCCAGCATTTT. It is translated as CASSERQGYQPQHF.

In its sample, this clone was seen a few times. The chain carries TRBV7-2 and TRBJ1-1; TRBD1 is a possible D gene (6 bases). CDR1 is SGHTA and CDR2 is FQGNSA in the germline V gene. The length of the CDR3 is 14 residues. V dropped 4 bases and J dropped 1 base, with 10 bases sitting between them. The CDR3 loop reads CASSWGHGNTEAFF. As DNA, the CDR3 is TGTGCCAGCAGCTGGGGACACGGGAACACTGAAGCTTTCTTT.

The CDR3 is CASSPRKPYEQYV. CDR3 nucleotide sequence: TGTGCCAGCAGCCCCAGGAAACCCTACGAGCAGTACGTC. This rearrangement joins TRBV3-1 (or the pseudogene TRBV3-2) to TRBJ2-7; D gene uncertain. Germline loops: CDR1 LGHDT, CDR2 YNNKEL (reference sequence). There are 13 residues in the CDR3. Trimming took off 4 bases at V and 2 bases at J, with 9 bases between the two ends.

This rearrangement joins TRBV9 to TRBJ2-3; the D call may be TRBD1 or TRBD2 (5 bases each). From germline, CDR1 is SGDLS and CDR2 YYNGEE. The length of the CDR3 is 15 residues. V was clipped by 0 bases and J by 4 bases, with 12 bases between them. Here the CDR3 DNA reads TGTGCCAGCAGCGTAGTCGGGGCTATCGCAGATACGCAGTATTTT. Its translation is CASSVVGAIADTQYF. The full variable domain, rest sourced from reference TRBV9 and TRBJ2-3, is DSGVTQTPKHLITATGQRVTLRCSPRSGDLSVYWYQQSLDQGLQFLIQYYNGEERAKGNILERFSAQQFPDLHSELNLSSLELGDSALYFCASSVVGAIADTQYFGPGTRLTVL.

In this sample, this clone turned up a few times. The chain links TRBV5-1 to TRBJ2-1; D is ambiguous. The germline V gene encodes CDR1 SGHRS and CDR2 YFSETQ. This CDR3 has 15 residues. V was pared by 4 bases and J by 0 bases, with 11 bases between. CDR3 loop: CASSADPSSYNEQFF. For the CDR3, the DNA is TGCGCCAGCAGCGCGGACCCGAGCTCCTACAATGAGCAGTTCTTC. The full variable domain, its missing parts supplied by reference TRBV5-1 and TRBJ2-1, is KAGVTQTPRYLIKTRGQQVTLSCSPISGHRSVSWYQQTPGQGLQFLFEYFSETQRNKGNFPGRFSGRQFSNSRSEMNVSTLELGDSALYLCASSADPSSYNEQFFGPGTRLTVL.

This sequence joins TRBV7-9 and TRBJ2-3; TRBD2 agrees at 8 bases. CDR3 size: 14 residues. CDR1 and CDR2 (germline): SEHNR, FQNEAQ (reference sequence). Trimming took 3 bases from V and 5 from J; bases not matched to a gene: 4. The CDR3: CASSLGLGVDTQYF. CDR3 nucleotides: TGTGCCAGCAGCTTGGGACTAGGAGTAGATACGCAGTATTTT.

This chain uses TRBV5-1 with TRBJ2-5; tentatively, D is TRBD1 or TRBD2 (5 bases each). Trimming took 1 base from V and 0 from J, leaving 7 bases between them. Germline-derived CDR1 and CDR2 are SGHRS and YFSETQ. The CDR3 is 14 amino acids. Here the CDR3 DNA reads TGCGCCAGCAGCTTGACGGGACACCAAGAGACCCAGTACTTC. Residues: CASSLTGHQETQYF.

This chain uses TRBV10-2 with TRBJ1-2; 8 bases fit TRBD1. CDR3 size: 14 residues. Germline-derived CDR1 and CDR2 are WSHSY and SAAADI. V shed 7 bases, J shed 2 bases, and the junction held 6 bases outside the gene matches. The CDR3 spells CASNPTGANYGYTF. In nucleotides, the CDR3 is TGCGCCAGCAACCCGACAGGGGCAAACTATGGCTACACCTTC.

The J gene is TRBJ1-2, the V gene TRBV7-2; D may be TRBD1 (5 bases). With 3 bases removed from V and 1 base from J, the gap between germline ends came to 9 bases. The germline V gene has CDR1 SGHTA and CDR2 FQGNSA. There are 14 residues in the CDR3. This CDR3 is CASSLRGDNYGYTF. The CDR3 DNA reads TGTGCCAGCAGCTTGCGGGGGGATAACTATGGCTACACCTTC.

V and J are TRBV4-1 and TRBJ2-2, with TRBD2 matching over 7 bases. Germline-derived CDR1 and CDR2 are MGHRA and YSYEKL. Losses at the gene ends were 5 bases for V and 1 base for J; bases not matched to a gene: 7. The CDR3 covers 16 residues. This CDR3 is CASSFRDYLNTGELFF. CDR3 bases: TGCGCCAGCAGCTTCCGGGACTACTTGAACACCGGGGAGCTGTTTTTT.

The V and J genes are TRBV19 and TRBJ1-3; 7 bases match TRBD1. Germline assignment: CDR1 LNHDA and CDR2 SQIVND (reference sequence). The CDR3 has 15 residues. After removal of 5 bases from V and 3 bases from J, the junction contained 7 bases not matched to a gene. CDR3 loop: CASSPIPGGGNTIYF. For the CDR3, the DNA is TGTGCCAGTAGTCCGATACCAGGGGGTGGAAACACCATATATTTT.

The chain carries TRBV27 and TRBJ2-4; 7 positions agree with TRBD1. The germline V gene has CDR1 MNHEY and CDR2 SMNVEV (reference sequence). With V trimmed by 5 bases and J by 10 bases, 11 bases remained unmatched. CDR3 size: 14 residues. The CDR3 loop reads CASSTIRTGFIQYF. The CDR3 DNA reads as TGTGCCAGCAGTACCATCCGGACAGGCTTTATTCAGTACTTC.